A single sample is the source of the 18 T cell receptor beta chains below, sequenced in a study of T cells after somatic rescue of genetic block. Some clones are missing from TCRdb's copy, which holds only in-frame ones; the method was immunoSEQ multiplex PCR. Among tens of thousands of clones listed, 90% to 95% were seen once. Sequenced input: peripheral blood mononuclear cells (PBMCs). The origin of the receptors is a man aged 35 to 55.

The chain has TRBV4-3 and TRBJ2-7; tentative D call: TRBD2 (6 bases). Germline V lookup: CDR1 LGHNA, CDR2 YSLEER. The germline V and J ends were trimmed by 1 base and 0 bases, with 13 bases remaining between them. The CDR3 totals 16 residues. CDR3: CASSQVEGSSSYEQYF. CDR3 bases: TGCGCCAGCAGCCAAGTGGAGGGGTCGAGCTCCTACGAGCAGTACTTC.

V usage is TRBV18 and J usage is TRBJ2-5; 9 bases fit TRBD2. CDR1 is KGHSH, CDR2 LQKENI, per germline. V was clipped by 4 bases and J by 5 bases; unmatched bases: 8. CDR3 length equals 15 residues. This CDR3 reads CASSHPLSGSETQYF. The CDR3 DNA reads as TGTGCCAGCTCACACCCCCTTAGCGGGAGCGAGACCCAGTACTTC.

The chain joins TRBV7-9 to TRBJ2-1, with TRBD1 as a possible D gene (5 bases). The CDR3 runs to 15 residues. Germline loops: CDR1 SEHNR, CDR2 FQNEAQ (reference sequence). Trimming stripped 6 bases from V and 5 bases from J, with 17 bases between. CDR3 sequence (DNA): TGTGCCAGCAGACCGGCCGCCGACAGAAACAATGAGCAGTTCTTC. Protein product: CASRPAADRNNEQFF.

The V and J genes are TRBV5-1 and TRBJ2-2; 7 bases are a match to TRBD1. The CDR3 runs to 16 residues. The V and J ends lost 0 bases and 5 bases, in that order; junction bases with no gene match: 7. CDR1 is SGHRS, CDR2 YFSETQ, per germline. In DNA form, the CDR3 reads TGCGCCAGCAGCTTGGAATTGACAGGGAGAACCGGGGAGCTGTTTTTT. Amino acid sequence: CASSLELTGRTGELFF.

The J gene is TRBJ2-7, the V gene TRBV21-1; the D call of TRBD1 is as the table states it, not checked on the DNA. TRBV21-1 corresponds to a pseudogene. CDR3 size: 18 residues. The CDR3 loop reads CASSPKGGGASRPYEQYF. The CDR3 coding sequence is TGTGCCAGCAGCCCTAAAGGAGGGGGCGCATCCAGGCCCTACGAGCAGTACTTC.

V and J are TRBV6-5 and TRBJ1-5; tentatively, D is TRBD1 (6 bases). The V end was cut by 6 bases, the J end by 0 bases, with 12 bases between. CDR3 length: 15 amino acids. From germline, CDR1 is MNHEY and CDR2 SVGAGI. The CDR3 region has the DNA TGTGCCAGCAGACCCCAGGGGTATAGCAATCAGCCCCAGCATTTT. It encodes CASRPQGYSNQPQHF.

The J gene is TRBJ2-5, the V gene TRBV7-2; 9 bases map to TRBD2. The V and J ends lost 5 bases and 7 bases, in that order; junction bases with no gene match: 11. CDR1 and CDR2 (germline): SGHTA, FQGNSA. There are 15 residues in the CDR3. The DNA of the CDR3 is TGTGCCAGCAGCCCACCTAGCGGGGCAGAAGGGACCCAGTACTTC. Its translation: CASSPPSGAEGTQYF.

J is TRBJ2-7 and V is TRBV7-2; 8 bases fit TRBD2. Trimming cost V 3 bases and J 0 bases; bases outside gene matches: 1. The CDR3 loop spans 14 amino acids. Germline CDR1 and CDR2: SGHTA and FQGNSA. This CDR3 is CASSFTSGSYEQYF. The DNA for the CDR3 is TGTGCCAGCAGCTTTACTAGCGGCTCCTACGAGCAGTACTTC.

Comments on this clone: Other DNA sequences within the sample encode an identical CDR3. The V and J genes are TRBV5-1 and TRBJ2-7; D could derive from TRBD1 or TRBD2 (5 bases each). CDR1 and CDR2 (germline): SGHRS, YFSETQ. Trimming left V 0 bases short and J 2 bases short, with 9 bases between. The CDR3 extends over 14 amino acids. CDR3 region: CASSLDTGPYEQYF. The DNA for the CDR3 is TGCGCCAGCAGCTTGGACACGGGGCCCTACGAGCAGTACTTC.

V usage is TRBV25-1 and J usage is TRBJ2-7; 8 bases fit TRBD2. The CDR3 is made up of 13 amino acids. Germline V gene lookup returns CDR1 MGHDK and CDR2 SYGVNS. With V trimmed by 7 bases and J by 6 bases, 8 bases remained unmatched. CDR3 protein: CASNPNGRGEQYF. Here the CDR3 DNA reads TGTGCCAGCAATCCGAACGGGAGGGGCGAGCAGTACTTC.

V and J are TRBV10-3 and TRBJ2-3; 9 nucleotides agree with TRBD2. This CDR3 spans 15 amino acids. Germline lookup yields CDR1 ENHRY and CDR2 SYGVKD. V was clipped by 3 bases and J by 4 bases; unmatched bases: 5. CDR3 residues: CAISDSGGSPDTQYF. CDR3 sequence (DNA): TGTGCCATCAGTGATAGCGGGGGCAGCCCAGATACGCAGTATTTT.

V is TRBV5-6 and J is TRBJ1-3; D is perhaps TRBD1 (6 bases). The CDR3 is 15 amino acids. The V gene's germline CDR1 is SGHDT and CDR2 YYEEEE. Trimming left V 4 bases short and J 3 bases short, with 14 bases between. The DNA of the CDR3 is TGTGCCAGCAGCCCGGGGGCGCCGATTGGAAACACCATATATTTT. Amino acids: CASSPGAPIGNTIYF.

In its sample, this clone was seen once. The chain uses TRBV5-1 and TRBJ2-7, with D unresolved. Trimming pared 5 bases from V and 3 bases from J, leaving 9 bases between. The CDR3 sequence is 12 residues long. Germline lookup yields CDR1 SGHRS and CDR2 YFSETQ. CDR3: CASSGAGYEQYF. Here the CDR3 DNA reads TGCGCCAGCAGTGGTGCCGGCTACGAGCAGTACTTC. Combining the CDR3 with reference TRBV5-1 and TRBJ2-7 gives the whole variable domain KAGVTQTPRYLIKTRGQQVTLSCSPISGHRSVSWYQQTPGQGLQFLFEYFSETQRNKGNFPGRFSGRQFSNSRSEMNVSTLELGDSALYLCASSGAGYEQYFGPGTRLTVT.

This chain links TRBV19 with TRBJ1-1; TRBD1 might be the D (6 bases). V lost 7 bases to trimming and J lost 1 base, with 16 bases between them. This CDR3 comprises 15 residues. From germline, CDR1 is LNHDA and CDR2 SQIVND (reference sequence). CDR3 nucleotide sequence: TGTGCCAGTAAGGCTTGGACAGTGACGAACACTGAAGCTTTCTTT. Protein: CASKAWTVTNTEAFF.

The V gene is TRBV10-2, the J gene TRBJ1-4; the D gene is possibly TRBD1 (6 bases). The CDR3 consists of 14 residues. V dropped 3 bases and J dropped 4 bases, with 9 bases sitting between them. Germline-derived CDR1 and CDR2 are WSHSY and SAAADI. CDR3 amino acids: CASSDRGGNEKLFF. CDR3 DNA: TGCGCCAGCAGTGACAGGGGTGGTAATGAAAAACTGTTTTTT.

The gene calls are TRBV5-5 and TRBJ1-6; possibly TRBD1 for D (6 bases). V was clipped by 5 bases and J by 7 bases, with 19 bases between them. Germline loops: CDR1 SGHKS, CDR2 YYEKEE (reference sequence). This CDR3 spans 16 amino acids. CDR3 sequence (DNA): TGTGCCAGCAGTCAGCTTGTTGGGCAGGGGAATTCACCCCTCCACTTT. It specifies CASSQLVGQGNSPLHF.

The rearrangement uses TRBV18 and TRBJ2-5, with D unresolved. The V and J ends lost 5 bases and 1 base respectively, with 2 bases between them. Germline CDR1 is KGHSH and CDR2 is LQKENI. The CDR3 is 11 amino acids. The CDR3 DNA follows: TGTGCCAGCTCAACCCAAGAGACCCAGTACTTC. Amino acid sequence: CASSTQETQYF.

The V and J genes are TRBV6-1 and TRBJ2-7; 10 bases align to TRBD1. CDR3 size: 15 residues. The V segment lost 3 bases and the J segment 1 base; nucleotides outside the gene matches: 3. From germline, CDR1 is MNHNS and CDR2 SASEGT. The CDR3 region is CASSEPGQGSYEQYF. CDR3 nucleotides: TGTGCCAGCAGTGAGCCGGGACAGGGGTCCTACGAGCAGTACTTC.